The clone carrying this TCR beta chain was counted at least ten times. This entry comes from a study of T cells in Graves' hyperthyroidism and ophthalmopathy. Amplification yielded TCR beta CDR3 regions, with RNA transcripts as the source. First-round RT-PCR with HTBI primers amplified the TCR CDR3 region. One entry per CDR3 protein, called by TCRdb with MiXCR from the multiplex PCR reads. The sample carries under 350,000 distinct CDR3 sequences, roughly 13% recorded once. Trimming removed 8 bases from V and 4 bases from J; junction bases left unmatched: 2. This CDR3 region has 13 residues. Germline V gene lookup returns CDR1 SNHLY and CDR2 FYNNEI.

The V and J genes are TRBV2 and TRBJ2-1; 10 bases fit TRBD1. The sample comprised blood. The TCR was taken from a woman between 35 and 50 years old with Graves' ophthalmopathy. This CDR3 is CASEGQGYNEQFF. CDR3 nucleotide sequence: TGTGCCAGCGAGGGACAGGGGTACAATGAGCAGTTCTTC.